The present T cell receptor (beta chain) was sequenced within a study of blood T cell repertoires in COVID-19. The CDR3 is 14 residues long. Germline loops: CDR1 SGDLS, CDR2 YYNGEE. Trimming left V 4 bases short and J 5 bases short, with 12 bases between. Authors' processing steps: The authors estimated nucleated cell counts from reference gene primer amplification. Sequencing used immunoSEQ multiplex PCR; TCRdb keeps in-frame clones, though not all of them. That table is the source of V, J and clone size, and D and trimming were worked out from the DNA. Of fewer than 400,000 clones in the sample, more than 85% were seen once. Allocation to cohorts depended on clinical history reported by the participants. Exposed participants encountered a COVID-19 case during the 2 weeks preceding study entry.

This TCR was recovered from a young woman who had been exposed to COVID-19. This chain links TRBV9 with TRBJ1-4; D unclear. Sequenced sample: PBMCs or T cells enriched from blood (not recorded which). The CDR3 loop reads CASSMTSLNEKLFF. CDR3 sequence (DNA): TGTGCCAGCAGCATGACAAGTTTAAATGAAAAACTGTTTTTT.